These 28 T cell receptor beta chains originate from one sample sequenced in a study of CD4 and CD8 cells across lung adenocarcinoma regions. From the PCR reads, TCRdb called clonotypes with MiXCR, one entry per CDR3 protein. This table has about 17,000 distinct CDR3 sequences, roughly 50% appearing once. The sample was CD4+ T cells from the margin of a lung tumor. These receptors were collected from a male donor with lung adenocarcinoma. The CD4 and CD8 labels of this study may be unreliable.

This clonotype has ten or more counts. Here the CDR3 DNA reads TGTGCCACCAGCAGAGATGACACTTCCTACGAGCAGTACTTC. Translation gives CATSRDDTSYEQYF. J is TRBJ2-7 and V is TRBV15, with D uncertain. Trimming took off 0 bases at V and 1 base at J, with 7 bases between the two ends. The germline CDR1 and CDR2 sequences are LNHNV and YYDKDF (reference sequence). This CDR3 contains 14 residues.

This clonotype was observed at least ten times. This rearrangement joins TRBV11-2 to TRBJ2-1; D not resolved. The CDR3 covers 14 residues. Germline CDR1 SGHAT, CDR2 FQNNGV. Trimming pared 1 base from V and 8 bases from J, leaving 12 bases between. DNA for the CDR3: TGTGCCAGCAGCTTAGTGAGGCTGACCGATGAGCAGTTCTTC. Its translation: CASSLVRLTDEQFF.

Ten or more counts support this clonotype. The rearrangement uses TRBV10-3 and TRBJ2-3, with 8 bases aligning to TRBD1. Germline CDR1 reads ENHRY; CDR2 reads SYGVKD. The V segment lost 7 bases and the J segment 4 bases; nucleotides outside the gene matches: 10. The CDR3 loop spans 15 amino acids. The CDR3 sequence: CAITPGQGGADTQYF. The CDR3 DNA is TGTGCCATCACCCCCGGACAGGGAGGAGCAGATACGCAGTATTTT.

The table lists this clonotype with many counts. V is TRBV5-1 and J is TRBJ2-7; D is undetermined. The germline gives CDR1 SGHRS, CDR2 YFSETQ. This CDR3 region has 15 residues. V dropped 2 bases and J dropped 0 bases, with 12 bases sitting between them. CDR3 residues: CASSLGWTSSYEQYF. Written as DNA, the CDR3 is TGCGCCAGCAGCTTAGGCTGGACGAGCTCCTACGAGCAGTACTTC.

This clonotype showed up just a few times. V gene TRBV3-1 combines with J gene TRBJ2-5; D is undetermined. Germline assignment: CDR1 LGHDT and CDR2 YNNKEL (reference sequence). The CDR3 is 13 amino acids. V dropped 0 bases and J dropped 4 bases, with 6 bases sitting between them. DNA of the CDR3: TGTGCCAGCAGCCAAGAACTGGGAGAGACCCAGTACTTC. As protein: CASSQELGETQYF.

V is TRBV6-1 and J is TRBJ2-4; D call uncertain. In germline, CDR1 is MNHNS, CDR2 SASEGT. The CDR3 has 12 residues. CDR3 region: CASRGSTNIQYF. CDR3 DNA sequence: TGTGCGAGCCGTGGATCCACAAACATTCAGTACTTC.

The chain is built from TRBV3-1 and TRBJ2-3; 8 nucleotides line up with TRBD1. The CDR3 is made up of 16 amino acids. Per the germline V gene, CDR1 is LGHDT and CDR2 is YNNKEL (reference sequence). V shed 3 bases, J shed 6 bases, and the junction held 11 bases outside the gene matches. CDR3 in amino acids: CASSHLIKGDRDTQYF. The CDR3 DNA follows: TGTGCCAGCAGCCACCTTATTAAGGGGGACAGGGATACGCAGTATTTT.

V gene TRBV27 combines with J gene TRBJ2-3, with D perhaps given as TRBD1 or TRBD2 (5 bases each). With the DNA end fitting TRBJ2-7 better, the J assignment may be wrong. In germline, CDR1 is MNHEY, CDR2 SMNVEV (reference sequence). The CDR3 loop spans 14 amino acids. The chain's CDR3 is CAGLRGRDPDTQYF. CDR3 nucleotides: TGTGCGGGGCTCCGGGGCCGGGACCCAGATACGCAGTACTTC.

This clonotype came up once. It is unclear where the CDR3 begins or ends on the DNA, so no DNA is shown, and the CDR3 is as TCRdb lists it. The J gene is TRBJ2-3, the V gene TRBV4-1; no check of the table's D call, TRBD1, against the DNA was made. The CDR3 numbers 17 amino acids, ends counted. In germline, CDR1 is MGHRA, CDR2 YSYEKL. The CDR3: CASSQDWGIGATDTQYF.

The genes are TRBV4-1 and TRBJ2-5; D possibly corresponds to TRBD1 (7 bases). This CDR3 has 15 amino acids. V dropped 9 bases and J dropped 3 bases, with 20 bases sitting between them. Germline V gene sequence: CDR1 MGHRA, CDR2 YSYEKL. CDR3: CARGQGGRGKETQYF. In DNA form, the CDR3 reads TGCGCCAGGGGCCAAGGGGGCCGGGGGAAAGAGACCCAGTACTTC.

This clonotype occurred many times. This sequence joins TRBV6-1 and TRBJ2-7, with D possibly being TRBD1 (6 bases). V was trimmed by 8 bases and J by 2 bases, leaving 13 bases between them. The CDR3 totals 13 residues. Germline lookup yields CDR1 MNHNS and CDR2 SASEGT. CDR3 protein: CASRDIRAYEQYF. CDR3 sequence (DNA): TGTGCCAGCCGGGACATACGAGCCTACGAGCAGTACTTC.

This clonotype was observed once. The CDR3: CASSSILNEQFF. In DNA, the CDR3 is TGTGCCAGCAGCTCCATACTAAATGAGCAGTTCTTC. The J gene is TRBJ2-1, the V gene TRBV7-2, with D unresolved. V was trimmed by 4 bases and J by 7 bases, leaving 8 bases between them. Germline lookup yields CDR1 SGHTA and CDR2 FQGNSA. The CDR3 has 12 residues.

This clonotype has a handful of counts. The chain links TRBV28 to TRBJ2-7; 9 nucleotides agree with TRBD1. CDR1 is MDHEN and CDR2 is SYDVKM in the germline V gene. The CDR3 is 13 amino acids. The J segment lost 9 bases and the V segment lost 6 bases, leaving 9 bases of the junction unmatched. Written as DNA, the CDR3 is TGTGCCAGCAGCTCCGGGACAGGGAGGGGGCAGTACTTC. Residues: CASSSGTGRGQYF.

The CDR3 loop reads CASSYLGGQAEAFF. The CDR3 DNA reads TGTGCCAGCAGTTACCTAGGGGGCCAGGCTGAAGCTTTCTTT. The J gene is TRBJ1-1, the V gene TRBV6-5, with 7 nucleotides matching TRBD1. CDR3 size: 14 residues. Germline values: CDR1 MNHEY, CDR2 SVGAGI. Trimming removed 2 bases from V and 6 bases from J; junction bases left unmatched: 6.

This clonotype occurred many times. The chain combines TRBV12-3 or TRBV12-4 with TRBJ2-1, with D maybe TRBD1 (6 bases). The length of the CDR3 is 15 residues. The V end lost 3 bases, the J end lost 6 bases, and 15 bases lay between the germline ends. The CDR3 bases are TGTGCCAGCAGTTTGGGGGCTAGGGGAACCAATGAGCAGTTCTTC. Protein sequence: CASSLGARGTNEQFF.

This clonotype was detected ten times or more. This chain links TRBV29-1 with TRBJ2-1, with 7 bases fitting TRBD2. V gave up 2 bases and J gave up 3 bases; unmatched junction bases: 7. The germline gives CDR1 SQVTM, CDR2 ANQGSEA. CDR3 length: 15 residues. In DNA form, the CDR3 reads TGCAGCGTTGAACGTATAGGGACTAACTACAATGAGCAGTTCTTC. Protein sequence: CSVERIGTNYNEQFF.

This sequence joins TRBV11-2 and TRBJ2-1, with 13 bases matching TRBD2. Germline CDR1 SGHAT, CDR2 FQNNGV. V lost 5 bases to trimming and J lost 9 bases; unmatched junction nucleotides: 13. The CDR3 is 17 amino acids. The CDR3 sequence: CASSPPAGLAGAREQFF. The CDR3 nucleotides are TGTGCCAGCAGCCCTCCTGCCGGACTAGCGGGAGCACGTGAGCAGTTCTTC.

This clonotype was seen only once. The chain links TRBV7-6 to TRBJ2-1; perhaps TRBD1 as D (5 bases). CDR3 length: 12 amino acids. The V end lost 5 bases, the J end lost 7 bases, and 9 bases lay between the germline ends. The germline CDR1 and CDR2 sequences are SGHVS and FNYEAQ. The CDR3 reads CASSLKGNEQFF. DNA of the CDR3: TGTGCCAGCAGCCTCAAGGGGAATGAGCAGTTCTTC.

The V and J genes are TRBV27 and TRBJ2-5; 8 nucleotides line up with TRBD1. The closer fit of TRBJ2-7 to the DNA end suggests the J call may be wrong. Germline V gives CDR1 MNHEY, CDR2 SMNVEV (reference sequence). The CDR3 loop spans 14 amino acids. The CDR3 is CASSLQGAFREQYF. CDR3 bases: TGTGCCAGCAGTTTACAGGGGGCATTTCGCGAGCAGTACTTC.

In this sample, this clonotype turned up many times. V usage is TRBV27 and J usage is TRBJ2-2, with 12 bases identical to TRBD2. CDR3 size: 22 residues. Germline CDR1 is MNHEY and CDR2 is SMNVEV (reference sequence). The ends lost 5 bases at V and 6 bases at J; junction bases unmatched: 25. In nucleotides, the CDR3 is TGTGCCAGCAGTCCGCCCCCGGACAGTGCACTAACTAGCGGGAGGCGGCCCGGGGAGCTGTTTTTT. Translated: CASSPPPDSALTSGRRPGELFF.

CDR3: CASSSTSRNEQFF. In nucleotides, the CDR3 is TGTGCCAGCAGTTCAACCTCAAGGAATGAGCAGTTCTTC. The rearrangement joins TRBV27 to TRBJ2-1; D uncertain. Trimming took 4 bases from V and 7 from J, leaving 11 bases between them. This CDR3 comprises 13 residues. Germline V lookup: CDR1 MNHEY, CDR2 SMNVEV (reference sequence).

This chain connects TRBV6-5 to TRBJ1-4; D uncertain. Trimming stripped 4 bases from V and 12 bases from J, with 12 bases between. Germline assignment: CDR1 MNHEY and CDR2 SVGAGI. The CDR3 extends over 12 amino acids. CDR3: CASSFYPGELFF. DNA of the CDR3: TGTGCCAGCAGTTTTTACCCCGGGGAACTGTTTTTT.

In the case of this clonotype: The germline gene is not matched at one end of the junction; a read error may be the cause. CDR3 DNA sequence: TGTGCCAGCTGTCCTGGCCGCGGGGGCTGTGGCCCAGATACCCAGTATTTC. Amino acids: CASCPGRGGCGPDTQYF. The chain couples TRBV27 to TRBJ2-3, with D tentatively TRBD2 (7 bases). Germline CDR1 and CDR2: MNHEY and SMNVEV (reference sequence). This CDR3 comprises 17 residues.

This clonotype rates as medium-sized. This sequence joins TRBV10-1 and TRBJ2-1; no clear D gene. CDR1 and CDR2 (germline): WNHNN, SYGVQD (reference sequence). With 0 bases removed from V and 8 bases from J, the gap between germline ends came to 8 bases. The CDR3 sequence is 13 residues long. CDR3 DNA sequence: TGCGCCAGCAGTGAGTCGGAAGCCCATGAGCAGTTCTTC. Protein product: CASSESEAHEQFF.

The V gene is TRBV12-3 or TRBV12-4, the J gene TRBJ2-5; a weak D match, TRBD2 (6 bases). The V gene lost 1 base and the J gene lost 1 base, with 7 bases spanning the gap. The CDR3 runs 14 residues. The CDR3 sequence: CASSLDGGQETQYF. DNA of the CDR3: TGTGCCAGCAGTTTAGACGGGGGCCAAGAGACCCAGTACTTC.

This clonotype was seen a few times. The rearrangement uses TRBV30 and TRBJ2-1; the D call may be TRBD1 or TRBD2 (5 bases each). The CDR3 covers 13 residues. V dropped 1 base and J dropped 7 bases, with 11 bases sitting between them. CDR1 and CDR2 (germline): GTSNPN, SVGIG (reference sequence). The chain's CDR3 is CAWSAPEGNEQFF. CDR3 DNA: TGTGCCTGGAGTGCACCAGAGGGGAATGAGCAGTTCTTC.

This clonotype ranks as medium-sized. The chain couples TRBV6-1 to TRBJ2-7; D may be TRBD2 (6 bases). V dropped 3 bases and J dropped 3 bases, with 9 bases sitting between them. The CDR3 runs to 13 residues. Germline V gene lookup returns CDR1 MNHNS and CDR2 SASEGT. CDR3 coding DNA: TGTGCCAGCAGTGAGACTAGGGACTACGAGCAGTACTTC. Translating it yields CASSETRDYEQYF.

This chain links TRBV6-1 with TRBJ2-5, with D possibly being TRBD2 (5 bases). Trimming took off 4 bases at V and 8 bases at J, with 26 bases between the two ends. Germline assignment: CDR1 MNHNS and CDR2 SASEGT. This CDR3 is 17 amino acids long. This CDR3 is CASSAGFGRYPRDTQYF. CDR3 DNA: TGTGCCAGCAGTGCGGGGTTCGGGCGCTACCCCCGGGATACCCAGTACTTC.